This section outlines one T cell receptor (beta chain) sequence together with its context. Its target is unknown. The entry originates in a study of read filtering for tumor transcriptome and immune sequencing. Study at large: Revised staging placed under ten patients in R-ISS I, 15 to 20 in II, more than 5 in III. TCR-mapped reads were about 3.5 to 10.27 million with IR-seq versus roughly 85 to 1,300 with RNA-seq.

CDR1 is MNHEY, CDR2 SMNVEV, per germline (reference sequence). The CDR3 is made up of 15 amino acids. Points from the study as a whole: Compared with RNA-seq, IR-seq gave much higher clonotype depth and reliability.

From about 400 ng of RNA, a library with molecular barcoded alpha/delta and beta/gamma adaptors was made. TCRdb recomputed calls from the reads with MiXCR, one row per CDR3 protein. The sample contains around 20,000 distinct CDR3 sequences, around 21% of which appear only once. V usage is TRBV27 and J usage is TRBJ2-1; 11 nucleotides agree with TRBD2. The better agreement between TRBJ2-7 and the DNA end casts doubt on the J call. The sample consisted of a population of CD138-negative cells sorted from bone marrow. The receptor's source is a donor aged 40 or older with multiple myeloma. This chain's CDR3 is CASSTSGSSYNEQYF. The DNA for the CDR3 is TGTGCCAGCAGTACTAGCGGGAGCTCCTACAATGAGCAGTACTTC.